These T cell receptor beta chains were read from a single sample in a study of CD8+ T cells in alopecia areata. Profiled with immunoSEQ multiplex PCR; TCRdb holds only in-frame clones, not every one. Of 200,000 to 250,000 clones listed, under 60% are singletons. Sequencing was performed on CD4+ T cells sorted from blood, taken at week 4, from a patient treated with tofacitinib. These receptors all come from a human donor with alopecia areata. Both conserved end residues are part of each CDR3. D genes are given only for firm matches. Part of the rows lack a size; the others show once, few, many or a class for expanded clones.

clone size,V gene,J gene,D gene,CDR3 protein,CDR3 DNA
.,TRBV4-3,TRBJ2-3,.,CASSQEWVGEITDTQYF,TGCGCCAGCAGCCAAGAATGGGTGGGGGAGATCACAGATACGCAGTATTTT
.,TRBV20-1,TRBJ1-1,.,CSAPDASRAFF,TGCAGTGCCCCGGACGCCTCCAGGGCTTTCTTT
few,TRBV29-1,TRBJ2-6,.,CSVALDSSGANVLTF,TGCAGCGTGGCCCTAGACAGCTCTGGGGCCAACGTCCTGACTTTC
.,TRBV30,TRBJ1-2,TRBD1,CALTPDRGRAYTF,TGTGCCCTGACACCCGACAGGGGCCGGGCCTACACCTTC
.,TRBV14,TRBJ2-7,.,CASSRTGDLDWRYF,TGTGCCAGCAGCCGAACCGGGGACCTGGATTGGCGGTACTTC
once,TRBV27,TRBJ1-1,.,CASRRGNTEAFF,TGTGCCAGCAGGAGGGGGAACACTGAAGCTTTCTTT
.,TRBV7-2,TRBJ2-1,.,CASSTSHNEQFF,TGTGCCAGCAGCACTAGTCACAATGAGCAGTTCTTC
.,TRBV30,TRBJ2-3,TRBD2,CAWSAGTSGGPSTDTQYF,TGTGCCTGGAGTGCCGGGACTAGCGGGGGGCCTAGCACAGATACGCAGTATTTT
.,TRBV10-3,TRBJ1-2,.,CAISDDGRHGYTF,TGTGCCATCAGTGATGACGGCAGGCATGGCTACACCTTC
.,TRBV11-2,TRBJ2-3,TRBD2,CASSSRLAGGSTDTQYF,TGTGCCAGCAGCTCCCGACTAGCGGGGGGCTCCACAGATACGCAGTATTTT
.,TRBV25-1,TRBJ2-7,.,CASSVSRTDYEQYF,TGTGCCAGCAGTGTTTCCAGGACCGACTACGAGCAGTACTTC
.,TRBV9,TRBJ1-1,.,CASSPLGGGTEAFF,TGTGCCAGCAGCCCCCTGGGAGGGGGCACTGAAGCTTTCTTT
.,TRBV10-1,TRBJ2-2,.,CASSRGTGELFF,TGCGCCAGCAGCAGGGGCACCGGGGAGCTGTTTTTT
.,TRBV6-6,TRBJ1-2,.,CASTTKGWGAGGYTF,TGTGCCAGCACCACGAAAGGCTGGGGGGCCGGTGGCTACACCTTC
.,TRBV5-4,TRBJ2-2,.,CASSLRGASGELFF,TGTGCCAGCAGCTTGCGGGGGGCGTCCGGGGAGCTGTTTTTT
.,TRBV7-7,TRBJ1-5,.,CASSPAQPQHF,TGTGCCAGCAGCCCTGCTCAGCCCCAGCATTTT
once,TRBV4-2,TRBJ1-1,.,CASSARDVVMNTEAFF,TGTGCCAGCAGCGCTAGGGACGTGGTCATGAACACTGAAGCTTTCTTT
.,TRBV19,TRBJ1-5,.,CASTRGANQPQHF,TGTGCCAGTACCCGGGGGGCGAATCAGCCCCAGCATTTT
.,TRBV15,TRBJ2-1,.,CATSRASFHEQFF,TGTGCCACCAGCAGGGCATCTTTTCATGAGCAGTTCTTC
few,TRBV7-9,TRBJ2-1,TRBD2,CASSFVAGAFF,TGTGCCAGCAGCTTCGTAGCGGGGGCGTTCTTC
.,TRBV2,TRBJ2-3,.,CASGQTFISTDTQYF,TGTGCCAGCGGACAGACCTTTATCAGCACAGATACGCAGTATTTT
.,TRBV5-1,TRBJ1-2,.,CASSSSPDYGYTF,TGCGCCAGCAGTTCCTCCCCGGATTATGGCTACACCTTC
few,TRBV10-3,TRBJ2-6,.,CASSDRASGANVLTF,TGTGCCAGCAGTGATCGTGCCTCTGGGGCCAACGTCCTGACTTTC
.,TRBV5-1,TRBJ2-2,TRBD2,CASSSTSAGELFF,TGCGCCAGCAGCTCGACTAGCGCCGGGGAGCTGTTTTTT
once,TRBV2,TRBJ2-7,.,CASRAGGVSRGIYEQYF,TGTGCCAGCCGGGCAGGGGGGGTTAGTAGGGGAATCTACGAGCAGTACTTC
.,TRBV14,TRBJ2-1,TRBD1,CASSQDWQGAFKGQFF,TGTGCCAGCAGCCAAGATTGGCAGGGGGCCTTCAAGGGGCAGTTCTTC
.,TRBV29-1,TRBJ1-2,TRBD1,CSVDDRDHGYTF,TGCAGCGTTGACGACAGGGACCATGGCTACACCTTC